One sample yielded the 10 T cell receptor beta chains listed below, sequenced in a study of cytomegalovirus exposure and HLA in healthy donors (dated by TCRdb to the late 2010s). Libraries were constructed by the immunoSEQ multiplex PCR assay. For the multiplex PCR, a mixture combining 60 forward primers for TCR Vbeta segments and 13 reverse primers for TCR Jbeta segments was used. Here the immuneACCESS table is served through TCRdb, limited to in-frame sequences with V and J called. Missing clones are a known gap in these copies; in checked studies unresolved V genes cover under half, and the rest lacks a known reason. The sample table lists under 200,000 clones, about 80% of them with a count of one. The ten largest clones represent 2.4% of the sample. Sequencing was carried out using PBMCs. Receptor source: a man aged 55 to 70 in good health and CMV-seronegative.

A single count supports this clone. V gene TRBV28 combines with J gene TRBJ1-2; 8 bases match TRBD1. The V gene's germline CDR1 is MDHEN and CDR2 SYDVKM. The CDR3 loop spans 15 amino acids. Germline trimming cut 6 bases from V and 4 bases from J; bases unmatched to any gene: 10. This chain's CDR3 is CASRVPGQGGYGYTF. Written as DNA, the CDR3 is TGTGCCAGCAGAGTTCCAGGACAGGGCGGCTATGGCTACACCTTC.

Of note for this clone: A junction boundary mismatches the germline segment, possibly from a read error. The chain joins TRBV4-1 to TRBJ1-6; TRBD1 matches 7 bases. The CDR3 is made up of 15 amino acids. CDR1 and CDR2 from the germline V gene are MGHRA and YSYEKL. The CDR3 loop is CASSAQGVGDSPLNF. In DNA, the CDR3 is TGCGCCAGCAGCGCCCAGGGGGTAGGGGATTCACCCCTCAACTTT.

This clone was picked up one time. V usage is TRBV18 and J usage is TRBJ2-5; 7 bases agree with TRBD2. The ends lost 3 bases at V and 5 bases at J; junction bases unmatched: 6. The CDR3 covers 14 residues. The germline CDR1 and CDR2 sequences are KGHSH and LQKENI. CDR3 coding DNA: TGTGCCAGCTCACCCGGGGCGGGAGAGGAGACCCAGTACTTC. Its protein product is CASSPGAGEETQYF.

The chain recombines TRBV2 with TRBJ1-4; TRBD1 aligns across 10 bases. After removal of 6 bases from V and 8 bases from J, the junction contained 9 bases not matched to a gene. The CDR3 is 15 amino acids. Germline CDR1 is SNHLY and CDR2 is FYNNEI. The CDR3 DNA sequence: TGTGCCAGCAGCCGAGGTGGGACAGGGGAGGAAAAACTGTTTTTT. Its translation is CASSRGGTGEEKLFF.

This clone came up once. This sequence joins TRBV6-1 and TRBJ1-1; D unresolved. CDR1 is MNHNS, CDR2 SASEGT, per germline. Trimming stripped 3 bases from V and 2 bases from J, with 7 bases between. CDR3 length equals 13 residues. The CDR3 here is CASSETGNTEAFF. Written as DNA, the CDR3 is TGTGCCAGCAGTGAGACTGGTAACACTGAAGCTTTCTTT.

For this clone: Sequence at one end of the junction differs from germline and may be a read error. This rearrangement joins TRBV7-7 to TRBJ2-5; a weak D match, TRBD2 (5 bases). Germline CDR1 SSHAT, CDR2 FNYEAQ (reference sequence). The length of the CDR3 is 13 residues. CDR3 DNA: TGTGCTAGCAGCTTAGGACTCCAAGAGACCCAGTACTTC. It specifies CASSLGLQETQYF.

With regard to this clone: The junction shows a germline mismatch at one end, possibly a read error. The chain employs TRBV27 and TRBJ2-1; tentative D call: TRBD2 (5 bases). Germline V CDR1 and CDR2: MNHEY, SMNVEV (reference sequence). The CDR3 totals 15 residues. CDR3 residues: CASSLEGLGFNEQLF. The CDR3, as DNA: TGTGCCAGCAGTTTAGAGGGTTTAGGCTTCAATGAGCAGCTCTTC.

The chain couples TRBV2 to TRBJ2-7; possibly TRBD1 for D (5 bases). Germline-derived CDR1 and CDR2 are SNHLY and FYNNEI. V was trimmed by 3 bases and J by 6 bases, leaving 12 bases between them. The CDR3 is made up of 13 amino acids. The CDR3 here is CASSEGHDIEQYF. Here the CDR3 DNA reads TGTGCCAGCAGTGAGGGGCATGACATCGAGCAGTACTTC.

The chain couples TRBV14 to TRBJ1-4; D unresolved. The V gene's germline CDR1 is SGHDN and CDR2 FVKESK. Trimming cost V 0 bases and J 6 bases, with 11 bases left between them. CDR3 size: 15 residues. Written as DNA, the CDR3 is TGTGCCAGCAGCCAAGAGCGGGGAGCGCATGAAAAACTGTTTTTT. It encodes CASSQERGAHEKLFF.

The chain carries TRBV7-2 and TRBJ2-2; 11 bases fit TRBD2. The J segment lost 7 bases and the V segment lost 5 bases, leaving 6 bases of the junction unmatched. The germline CDR1 and CDR2 sequences are SGHTA and FQGNSA. The CDR3 extends over 15 amino acids. The CDR3 sequence is CASSPRTSGFGELFF. The CDR3 nucleotides read TGTGCCAGCAGCCCCCGGACTAGCGGGTTCGGGGAGCTGTTTTTT. Based on the CDR3 plus reference TRBV7-2 and TRBJ2-2, the full variable domain is GAGVSQSPSNKVTEKGKDVELRCDPISGHTALYWYRQSLGQGLEFLIYFQGNSAPDKSGLPSDRFSAERTGGSVSTLTIQRTQQEDSAVYLCASSPRTSGFGELFFGEGSRLTVL.